A selection of T cell receptor beta chains follows, all from one sample in a study of CD8+ T cells in alopecia areata. The data were produced by immunoSEQ multiplex PCR, yet TCRdb's version contains in-frame clones alone and is incomplete. Of about 200,000 clones listed, approximately 61% are singletons. This material consisted of CD4+ T cells sorted from blood, taken at week 24, from a patient treated with tofacitinib. The receptor source for this set is a human donor with alopecia areata. Each CDR3 is given with its conserved first and last residue. The order of the fields is V gene, D gene, J gene, clone size, CDR3 protein, CDR3 DNA. The D gene is left open where the match is weak. The size of a clone is reported for some rows only, either as once, few or many, or as a class for expanded clones.

TRBV30,-,TRBJ1-2,-,CAWSVRRGSSGYTF,TGTGCCTGGAGTGTACGGCGGGGGTCAAGTGGCTACACCTTC
TRBV29-1,-,TRBJ2-7,-,CSVRLRLTTYEQYF,TGCAGCGTTCGACTGAGACTAACTACCTACGAGCAGTACTTC
TRBV12-5,-,TRBJ1-1,-,CASGPDSYTEAFF,TGTGCTAGTGGTCCGGACAGTTACACTGAAGCTTTCTTT
TRBV25-1,TRBD1,TRBJ1-2,-,CASSEGTVANYGYTF,TGTGCCAGCAGTGAGGGGACAGTTGCTAACTATGGCTACACCTTC
TRBV29-1,-,TRBJ1-5,-,CSVGDSNQPQHF,TGCAGCGTTGGGGATAGCAATCAGCCCCAGCATTTT
TRBV29-1,TRBD2,TRBJ2-2,few,CSVGSVRAGGANTGELFF,TGCAGCGTTGGATCCGTGAGGGCGGGGGGAGCGAACACCGGGGAGCTGTTTTTT
TRBV4-1,-,TRBJ1-2,-,CASSQDGQYGYTF,TGCGCCAGCAGCCAGGATGGACAGTATGGCTACACCTTC
TRBV13,-,TRBJ1-1,-,CASAPGGANTEAFF,TGTGCCAGCGCCCCGGGCGGGGCGAACACTGAAGCTTTCTTT
TRBV29-1,TRBD1,TRBJ2-1,-,CSVGQQSSYNEQFF,TGCAGCGTGGGACAGCAGAGCTCCTACAATGAGCAGTTCTTC
TRBV2,-,TRBJ2-3,-,CASSSTQPPSTDTQYF,TGTGCCAGCAGTTCAACTCAACCACCAAGCACAGATACGCAGTATTTT
TRBV18,-,TRBJ1-5,-,CASSPGRNNQPQHF,TGTGCCAGCTCACCAGGGCGAAATAATCAGCCCCAGCATTTT
TRBV23-1,TRBD1,TRBJ2-7,-,CASSLWDSDEQYF,TGCGCCAGCAGTCTTTGGGACAGCGACGAGCAGTACTTC
TRBV30,-,TRBJ1-5,-,CAWSVRGGGNQPQHF,TGTGCCTGGAGTGTAAGGGGTGGGGGCAATCAGCCCCAGCATTTT
TRBV5-1,-,TRBJ2-1,-,CASSLGGRISYNEQFF,TGCGCCAGCAGCTTGGGCGGACGGATCTCCTACAATGAGCAGTTCTTC
TRBV9,-,TRBJ1-2,-,CASSVDPTDLYGYTF,TGTGCCAGCAGCGTAGATCCTACCGACCTCTATGGCTACACCTTC
TRBV30,-,TRBJ2-7,-,CAWSVSQGYEQYF,TGTGCCTGGAGTGTGTCACAGGGCTACGAGCAGTACTTC
TRBV4-1,-,TRBJ2-7,-,CASSQYEGGHEQYF,TGCGCCAGCAGCCAGTACGAGGGAGGACACGAGCAGTACTTC
TRBV29-1,-,TRBJ2-3,-,CSVLYGSSTDTQYF,TGCAGCGTTCTTTATGGATCGAGCACAGATACGCAGTATTTT
TRBV4-3,-,TRBJ2-3,-,CASSPRKADTQYF,TGCGCCAGCAGCCCGCGGAAAGCAGATACGCAGTATTTT
TRBV4-1,-,TRBJ2-3,-,CASSQDQGWGSGDTQYF,TGCGCCAGCAGCCAAGATCAAGGGTGGGGGTCGGGAGATACGCAGTATTTT
TRBV6-1,-,TRBJ1-5,-,CAGRTGNQPQHF,TGTGCCGGACGGACAGGCAATCAGCCCCAGCATTTT
TRBV2,TRBD2,TRBJ2-6,-,CASWAGGASGANVLTF,TGTGCCAGCTGGGCGGGGGGCGCCTCTGGGGCCAACGTCCTGACTTTC
TRBV7-2,-,TRBJ1-6,-,CASSLWDSPLHF,TGTGCCAGCAGCTTATGGGATTCACCCCTCCACTTT
TRBV2,-,TRBJ2-3,-,CASTTRDTQYF,TGTGCCAGCACGACCCGGGATACGCAGTATTTT
TRBV5-1,-,TRBJ2-2,-,CASSDGTHNTGELFF,TGCGCCAGCAGCGACGGGACCCACAACACCGGGGAGCTGTTTTTT
TRBV11-2,TRBD2,TRBJ2-3,-,CASSVGGGAGTDTQYF,TGTGCCAGCAGCGTTGGCGGGGGGGCCGGCACAGATACGCAGTATTTT
TRBV30,TRBD1,TRBJ2-6,few,CAWRELTGGAGANVLTF,TGTGCCTGGAGAGAGCTTACAGGGGGCGCTGGGGCCAACGTCCTGACTTTC
TRBV5-6,-,TRBJ2-1,few,CASSLSTPHEQFF,TGTGCCAGCAGCTTGTCAACCCCCCACGAGCAGTTCTTC
TRBV29-1,-,TRBJ1-1,-,CSARGGGKTEAFF,TGCAGCGCCCGCGGGGGGGGCAAGACTGAAGCTTTCTTT
TRBV2,-,TRBJ1-5,-,CASRAGAVNQPQHF,TGTGCCAGCAGGGCGGGGGCAGTGAATCAGCCCCAGCATTTT
TRBV4-3,-,TRBJ1-6,-,CASSQAGNSPLHF,TGCGCCAGCAGCCAAGCGGGGAATTCACCCCTCCACTTT
TRBV30,-,TRBJ1-2,-,CAWSAGPTLGYGYTF,TGTGCCTGGTCAGCAGGGCCAACCTTAGGTTATGGCTACACCTTC
TRBV30,-,TRBJ1-6,-,CAWTSGYDSPLHF,TGTGCCTGGACTTCGGGGTACGATTCACCCCTCCACTTT
TRBV30,-,TRBJ1-2,-,CAWNSQGYNYGYTF,TGTGCCTGGAATTCCCAGGGGTACAACTATGGCTACACCTTC
TRBV28,TRBD1,TRBJ2-6,-,CASRQGPGANVLTF,TGTGCCAGCCGACAGGGTCCTGGGGCCAACGTCCTGACTTTC
TRBV4-3,-,TRBJ1-2,-,CASSQGYYGYTF,TGCGCCAGCAGCCAAGGGTACTATGGCTACACCTTC
TRBV29-1,-,TRBJ1-2,-,CSVGGHGLGYTF,TGCAGCGTTGGGGGTCACGGATTGGGCTACACCTTC
TRBV7-2,-,TRBJ1-2,-,CASSLVSGYTF,TGTGCCAGCAGCTTAGTCTCTGGCTACACCTTC
TRBV30,-,TRBJ1-1,-,CAWSIWHRNTEAFF,TGTGCCTGGAGTATTTGGCACAGGAACACTGAAGCTTTCTTT
TRBV5-4,TRBD2,TRBJ2-1,-,CASSPLGGSGGYNEQFF,TGTGCCAGCAGCCCCCTCGGTGGGAGCGGGGGATACAATGAGCAGTTCTTC
TRBV5-1,TRBD1,TRBJ1-5,-,CASSLGDRDNQPQHF,TGCGCCAGCAGCTTGGGGGACAGGGACAATCAGCCCCAGCATTTT
TRBV27,TRBD2,TRBJ2-1,-,CASSFSSGGGNEQFF,TGTGCCAGCAGTTTCTCTAGCGGGGGGGGCAATGAGCAGTTCTTC
TRBV30,TRBD1,TRBJ2-5,-,CAWSRGQGGQETQYF,TGTGCCTGGAGTAGGGGACAGGGTGGTCAAGAGACCCAGTACTTC
TRBV2,-,TRBJ2-6,-,CASSEGPFGLGANVLTF,TGTGCCAGCAGTGAAGGACCTTTCGGGCTCGGGGCCAACGTCCTGACTTTC
TRBV7-9,TRBD2,TRBJ2-3,few,CASSRSSGGRTDTQYF,TGTGCCAGCAGCCGCTCTAGCGGGGGACGCACAGATACGCAGTATTTT
TRBV13,-,TRBJ1-2,-,CASSLSRGLYGYTF,TGTGCCAGCAGCTTAAGCAGGGGTTTGTATGGCTACACCTTC
TRBV5-6,-,TRBJ1-5,-,CASSPGGNQPQHF,TGTGCCAGCAGCCCGGGGGGAAATCAGCCCCAGCATTTT
TRBV18,-,TRBJ2-7,few,CASSPAPGIDEQYF,TGTGCCAGCTCACCCGCCCCCGGAATTGACGAGCAGTACTTC
TRBV30,-,TRBJ1-1,-,CAWWLDPKNTEAFF,TGTGCCTGGTGGTTAGACCCTAAGAACACTGAAGCTTTCTTT
TRBV29-1,TRBD1,TRBJ1-2,-,CSVESSGTGVGYTF,TGCAGCGTTGAATCTAGCGGGACAGGGGTAGGCTACACCTTC
TRBV29-1,-,TRBJ2-5,-,CSVDSTGAQETQYF,TGCAGCGTAGACTCGACAGGAGCTCAAGAGACCCAGTACTTC
TRBV5-6,-,TRBJ2-4,-,CASSLSENIQYF,TGTGCCAGCAGCTTGTCGGAAAACATTCAGTACTTC
TRBV2,-,TRBJ1-2,-,CASSLDRNYGYTF,TGTGCCAGCAGCCTAGACAGGAACTATGGCTACACCTTC
TRBV4-3,-,TRBJ2-3,-,CASSPSTSTDTQYF,TGCGCCAGCAGCCCAAGTACAAGCACAGATACGCAGTATTTT
TRBV29-1,TRBD1,TRBJ1-1,-,CSATTGLMAFF,TGCAGCGCCACGACAGGGCTTATGGCTTTCTTT
TRBV27,-,TRBJ1-2,-,CASRPQGPQNYGYTF,TGTGCCAGCAGACCTCAGGGGCCGCAGAACTATGGCTACACCTTC
TRBV30,TRBD1,TRBJ1-1,-,CAWKIRQGNTEAFF,TGTGCCTGGAAAATAAGACAGGGTAACACTGAAGCTTTCTTT
TRBV6-6,TRBD1,TRBJ2-7,once,CASSYTDRGAYEQYF,TGTGCCAGCAGTTATACGGACAGGGGGGCGTACGAGCAGTACTTC